The clone carrying this T cell receptor (beta chain) was recorded once. Its antigen is not identified. All patients were untreated before thyroid surgery. These data originate in a study of metastatic and nonmetastatic thyroid tumors. For the study at large: Repertoire comparisons spanned blood and tumor or nodule tissue from malignant and benign thyroid patients. Study-wide findings and caveats: Malignant tumors reportedly showed significantly higher TCR beta diversity than benign nodules in both blood and tumor.

Original handling: The study's classifier, a distant-metastasis tool for papillary thyroid cancer, was built using CDR3 differences across clinicopathological groups. TCRdb re-clonotyped the PCR reads via MiXCR. These V and J calls derive from TCRdb rather than the authors' analysis. The sample has around 41,000 clones; 3% to 3.5% are singletons. Germline V gene data show CDR1 as MNHEY and CDR2 as SVGEGT. Trimming shortened V by 7 bases and J by 7 bases, and 23 bases separated the two germline ends. This CDR3 has 16 residues. The specimen sequenced was blood. The source of this sequence is a female donor with papillary thyroid cancer or a benign thyroid nodule (not recorded which). Some clones in this sample may be carry-over from other donors' samples. The chain has TRBV6-2 or TRBV6-3 and TRBJ2-1; possibly TRBD1 for D (7 bases). The CDR3 DNA is TGTGCCAGCATTGTGCGGGACAGTGGTGATAGAAATGAGCAGTTCTTC. This sequence encodes CASIVRDSGDRNEQFF.